The 28 T cell receptor beta chains presented below share a single source sample, sequenced in a study of metastatic and nonmetastatic thyroid tumors (dated by TCRdb to about 2020). The library was obtained by PCR. TCRdb records Illumina HiSeq 4000 as the sequencer. TCRdb trimmed public reads at Q25 via fastp, called clones via MiXCR and kept in-frame beta chains. Counted in this sample were under 20,000 clones; less than 25% of them appeared once. The top ten hold about a sixth of the sample. None of the patients had been given any treatment before thyroid surgery. Material: tumor tissue. The receptors come from a female donor with papillary thyroid cancer or a benign thyroid nodule (not recorded which). Some clones in this sample may be carry-over from other donors' samples.

This clone was recorded at least ten times. The CDR3 protein is CASSLVEFGEQFF. DNA of the CDR3: TGCGCCAGCAGCTTGGTTGAGTTTGGTGAGCAGTTCTTC. The gene calls are TRBV5-1 and TRBJ2-1; no definite D call. V dropped 0 bases and J dropped 9 bases, with 10 bases sitting between them. This CDR3 region has 13 residues. CDR1 SGHRS and CDR2 YFSETQ come from the germline V gene.

This clone was counted ten times or more. J is TRBJ2-7 and V is TRBV20-1, with TRBD2 matching over 8 bases. CDR1 and CDR2 from the germline V gene are DFQATT and SNEGSKA (reference sequence). Trimming at V came to 2 bases and at J to 5 bases, leaving 8 bases not matched to a gene. This CDR3 region has 14 residues. CDR3 loop: CSARTGRERDEQYF. In DNA, the CDR3 is TGCAGTGCTAGAACCGGGAGGGAGAGGGACGAGCAGTACTTC.

On this clone itself: Germline and junction disagree at one end, which may indicate a read error. This sequence joins TRBV11-2 and TRBJ2-3; the D is unclear. The CDR3 length is 15 residues. CDR1 is SGHAT and CDR2 is FQNNGV in the germline V gene. The DNA of the CDR3 is TGTGCCAGCACTCGAGGTGGATCCCGAGGATATACGCAGTACTTT. This translates into CASTRGGSRGYTQYF.

This clone was seen many times. The chain uses TRBV5-1 and TRBJ1-1, with TRBD1 identical over 8 bases. The junction had 14 bases not matched to a gene; V was cut back by 1 base and J by 0 bases. This CDR3 comprises 19 residues. Germline CDR1 is SGHRS and CDR2 is YFSETQ. CDR3: CASSLLSPGQGIMNTEAFF. In nucleotides, the CDR3 is TGCGCCAGCAGCTTGCTGTCCCCCGGACAGGGCATCATGAACACTGAAGCTTTCTTT.

The chain carries TRBV6-1 and TRBJ2-3; a possible D gene is TRBD2 (7 bases). The CDR3 covers 17 residues. V lost 1 base and J 2 bases, leaving 16 bases between the germline ends. Germline CDR1 and CDR2: MNHNS and SASEGT. This CDR3 reads CASSEGTGGGTTDTQYF. CDR3 coding DNA: TGTGCCAGCAGTGAAGGGACGGGGGGCGGAACCACAGATACGCAGTATTTT.

Relative to its sample, this clone is medium-sized (0.01 to 0.1%). V and J are TRBV11-3 and TRBJ2-1; no firm D call. The CDR3 sequence is 15 residues long. Looked up from germline, CDR1 is SGHNT and CDR2 is YENEEA. The V gene lost 3 bases and the J gene lost 6 bases, with 15 bases spanning the gap. The CDR3 spells CASSLAGQRGNEQFF. CDR3 nucleotides: TGTGCCAGCAGCTTGGCCGGCCAGCGAGGCAATGAGCAGTTCTTC.

This clone is medium-sized. This chain joins TRBV27 and TRBJ2-7; 8 bases line up with TRBD1. V gave up 1 base and J gave up 5 bases; unmatched junction bases: 7. This CDR3 comprises 15 residues. The germline CDR1 and CDR2 sequences are MNHEY and SMNVEV (reference sequence). Written as DNA, the CDR3 is TGTGCCAGCAGTTTATTGTCAGGGGGCTTGGACGAGCAGTACTTC. It codes for CASSLLSGGLDEQYF.

Comment on this clone: One junction end disagrees with the germline gene, perhaps due to a read error. This rearrangement joins TRBV6-4 to TRBJ1-5; 9 bases match TRBD1. From germline, CDR1 is MRHNA and CDR2 SNTAGT. This CDR3 comprises 16 residues. CDR3 bases: TGTGCCAGCAGTTACTCCCGGACAGGGGGCAATCAGCCCCAGCATTTT. This gives the protein CASSYSRTGGNQPQHF.

The CDR3 DNA sequence: TGTGCCAGCAGCTTCCAGGGAGAGTCGAACACTGAAGCTTTCTTT. Encoded protein: CASSFQGESNTEAFF. The rearrangement joins TRBV9 to TRBJ1-1; TRBD1 might be the D (5 bases). This CDR3 contains 15 residues. The V gene's germline CDR1 is SGDLS and CDR2 YYNGEE. The ends were cut back, 4 bases at V and 1 base at J, with 14 bases in the middle.

This clone was seen many times. The V and J genes are TRBV12-3 or TRBV12-4 and TRBJ1-2, with D maybe TRBD1 (5 bases). This CDR3 is 14 amino acids long. V shed 5 bases and J shed 0 bases, with 10 bases lying between them. This CDR3 reads CASSIRQPNYGYTF. The CDR3 DNA reads as TGTGCCAGCAGTATTCGACAGCCTAACTATGGCTACACCTTC.

This clone appeared many times. The chain recombines TRBV29-1 with TRBJ1-1; TRBD1 agrees at 12 bases. Germline CDR1 reads SQVTM; CDR2 reads ANQGSEA. This CDR3 spans 13 amino acids. The V segment lost 4 bases and the J segment 10 bases; nucleotides outside the gene matches: 7. The CDR3 DNA follows: TGCAGCGTTGGTTTGGGACAGGGGGCCGGAGCTTTCTTT. It is translated as CSVGLGQGAGAFF.

This chain connects TRBV6-4 to TRBJ1-6; tentative D call: TRBD1 (6 bases). The CDR3 contains 18 residues. V shed 4 bases and J shed 1 base, with 17 bases lying between them. CDR1 is MRHNA, CDR2 SNTAGT, per germline. The CDR3, as DNA: TGTGCCAGCAGTGGGGGCAGGGGTCCGAGATCCTATAATTCACCCCTCCACTTT. Amino acid sequence: CASSGGRGPRSYNSPLHF.

This clone was seen ten or more times. This chain links TRBV20-1 with TRBJ1-2; 9 bases map to TRBD1. V gave up 3 bases and J gave up 4 bases; unmatched junction bases: 3. Germline values: CDR1 DFQATT, CDR2 SNEGSKA (reference sequence). The length of the CDR3 is 13 residues. Here the CDR3 reads CSASATGGYGYTF. The CDR3 nucleotides read TGCAGTGCTAGTGCGACAGGGGGCTATGGCTACACCTTC.

This clone came up many times. This sequence joins TRBV20-1 and TRBJ2-7, with 10 bases lining up with TRBD2. Germline values: CDR1 DFQATT, CDR2 SNEGSKA (reference sequence). With 3 bases clipped from V and 3 bases from J, the junction kept 11 bases outside the gene matches. This CDR3 is built from 16 residues. The CDR3 loop is CSARGLAGVWDYEQYF. CDR3 nucleotides: TGCAGTGCTAGGGGCCTAGCGGGAGTGTGGGACTACGAGCAGTACTTC.

The sample holds many counts of this clone. The V and J genes are TRBV28 and TRBJ1-1, with no clear D. CDR1 is MDHEN and CDR2 is SYDVKM in the germline V gene. Trimming took 3 bases from V and 0 from J, leaving 5 bases between them. The CDR3 is made up of 13 amino acids. CDR3 in DNA: TGTGCCAGCAGTTTTCACATGAACACTGAAGCTTTCTTT. Its protein product is CASSFHMNTEAFF. The variable domain in full, with the rest retrieved from reference TRBV28 and TRBJ1-1, is DVKVTQSSRYLVKRTGEKVFLECVQDMDHENMFWYRQDPGLGLRLIYFSYDVKMKEKGDIPEGYSVSREKKERFSLILESASTNQTSMYLCASSFHMNTEAFFGQGTRLTVV.

This clone was observed many times. The V gene is TRBV7-9, the J gene TRBJ2-1; the D gene could be TRBD1 or TRBD2 (5 bases each). Looked up from germline, CDR1 is SEHNR and CDR2 is FQNEAQ (reference sequence). Trimming took 5 bases from V and 9 from J, leaving 14 bases between them. CDR3 length: 13 amino acids. The CDR3 bases are TGTGCCAGCAGCCCCACTAGGGGAACTGAGCAGTTCTTC. Its translation is CASSPTRGTEQFF.

This clone counts as medium-sized. The chain links TRBV20-1 to TRBJ1-2, with 9 nucleotides matching TRBD1. Germline CDR1 DFQATT, CDR2 SNEGSKA (reference sequence). J gave up 8 bases and V 3 bases, and 7 bases lay outside the gene matches. This CDR3 spans 13 amino acids. The CDR3 here is CSASEGQGFGYTF. CDR3 DNA sequence: TGCAGTGCTAGCGAGGGACAGGGATTCGGCTACACCTTC.

This clone has at least ten counts. This rearrangement joins TRBV30 to TRBJ1-2; 9 nucleotides align to TRBD1. This CDR3 has 14 amino acids. The germline CDR1 and CDR2 sequences are GTSNPN and SVGIG (reference sequence). V dropped 3 bases and J dropped 4; count of bases not matched to a gene: 6. As DNA, the CDR3 is TGTGCCTGGAGCGGACAGGGGCTATCCTATGGCTACACCTTC. Translation gives CAWSGQGLSYGYTF.

This clone is deemed medium-sized (0.01 to 0.1%). V is TRBV27 and J is TRBJ1-6, with 8 bases fitting TRBD1. CDR3 length equals 14 residues. Germline loops: CDR1 MNHEY, CDR2 SMNVEV (reference sequence). The ends lost 3 bases at V and 6 bases at J; junction bases unmatched: 1. DNA for the CDR3: TGTGCCAGCAGTTTGACAGGGGTTAATTCACCCCTCCACTTT. It yields the protein CASSLTGVNSPLHF.

This clone has a count of ten or more. V usage is TRBV7-9 and J usage is TRBJ2-1; tentatively, D is TRBD2 (6 bases). Trimming cost V 3 bases and J 10 bases, with 16 bases left between them. The CDR3 extends over 14 amino acids. Germline V gene data show CDR1 as SEHNR and CDR2 as FQNEAQ (reference sequence). CDR3 amino acids: CASSLSGLQTEQFF. The CDR3 DNA reads TGTGCCAGCAGCTTGTCGGGACTTCAGACGGAGCAGTTCTTC.

This chain uses TRBV24-1 with TRBJ2-1, with unresolved D. CDR3 length equals 11 residues. With 1 base removed from V and 6 bases from J, the gap between germline ends came to 0 bases. Germline-derived CDR1 and CDR2 are KGHDR and SFDVKD. The CDR3 spells CATSDFNEQFF. The CDR3, as DNA: TGTGCCACCAGTGATTTCAATGAGCAGTTCTTC.

This clone was detected a few times. Possible read error: a much larger clone is one base away. Other DNA sequences in the sample encode the same CDR3. This sequence joins TRBV18 and TRBJ2-4; 8 bases map to TRBD1. The CDR3 totals 13 residues. Per the germline V gene, CDR1 is KGHSH and CDR2 is LQKENI. Written as DNA, the CDR3 is TGCGCCAGCTCAACAGGACAGGGAAACATTCAGTACTTC. This codes for CASSTGQGNIQYF.

This clone was seen ten or more times. This chain links TRBV7-2 with TRBJ1-2, with D uncertain. V lost 2 bases to trimming and J lost 5 bases, with 12 bases between them. This CDR3 region has 14 residues. The germline V gene encodes CDR1 SGHTA and CDR2 FQGNSA. The CDR3 is CASSLYPGLYGYTF. DNA of the CDR3: TGTGCCAGCAGCTTATACCCCGGATTGTATGGCTACACCTTC.

This clone is medium-sized within its sample. The rearrangement links TRBV20-1 to TRBJ1-2; the D gene is possibly TRBD1 (6 bases). The CDR3 sequence is 14 residues long. Germline V gene sequence: CDR1 DFQATT, CDR2 SNEGSKA (reference sequence). V shed 3 bases and J shed 8 bases, with 19 bases lying between them. The CDR3 spells CSASRGALVGGYTF. The CDR3 DNA reads as TGCAGTGCTAGTCGGGGGGCGCTGGTCGGCGGCTACACCTTC.

This clone has at least ten counts. The rearrangement uses TRBV6-2 or TRBV6-3 and TRBJ2-2, with no clear D. V shed 7 bases and J shed 8 bases, with 5 bases lying between them. This CDR3 is built from 10 residues. Per germline, CDR1 MNHEY and CDR2 SVGEGT. CDR3 sequence reads: CASMGGELFF. DNA of the CDR3: TGTGCCAGCATGGGGGGGGAGCTGTTTTTT.

This clone has just a few counts. The rearrangement uses TRBV20-1 and TRBJ1-2; D might be TRBD1 (6 bases). The germline V gene encodes CDR1 DFQATT and CDR2 SNEGSKA (reference sequence). This CDR3 has 15 amino acids. Trimming removed 2 bases from V and 2 bases from J, with 15 bases in between. CDR3 coding DNA: TGCAGTGCTAGACCAACAGGGAGTCTAAACTATGGCTACACCTTC. Its translation is CSARPTGSLNYGYTF.

This clone was seen ten or more times. This chain links TRBV7-9 with TRBJ2-1; D is possibly TRBD1 or TRBD2 (5 bases each). The CDR3 spans 12 residues. Trimming took 8 bases from V and 9 from J, leaving 14 bases between them. Germline CDR1 is SEHNR and CDR2 is FQNEAQ (reference sequence). Here the CDR3 reads CASSAEGSEQFF. The CDR3 bases are TGTGCCAGCTCGGCAGAGGGGTCTGAGCAGTTCTTC.

The table lists this clone with many counts. V is TRBV2 and J is TRBJ2-1, with 8 bases matching TRBD1. After removal of 0 bases from V and 11 bases from J, the junction contained 12 bases not matched to a gene. The CDR3 consists of 16 residues. The germline CDR1 and CDR2 sequences are SNHLY and FYNNEI. The chain's CDR3 is CASSEAPRGHREKQFF. CDR3 coding DNA: TGTGCCAGCAGTGAAGCGCCCAGGGGGCATCGGGAGAAGCAGTTCTTC.